Presented here are 16 T cell receptor beta chains from one specimen sequenced in a study of cytomegalovirus exposure and HLA in healthy donors. The PCR used 60 Vbeta and 13 Jbeta primers. Sequencing was performed with immunoSEQ multiplex PCR; in TCRdb, only in-frame clones are kept and a portion is missing. The table records about 82,000 clones, 63% of them present only once. The material sequenced was PBMCs. The receptors shown here come from a woman aged 40 to 50 in good health and CMV-seropositive.

The V and J genes are TRBV28 and TRBJ1-5; D is uncertain. Germline values: CDR1 MDHEN, CDR2 SYDVKM. V shed 4 bases and J shed 9 bases, with 13 bases lying between them. The CDR3 totals 13 residues. CDR3 nucleotide sequence: TGTGCCAGCAGTTATACCTTGGGGAGGCCCCAGCATTTT. It encodes CASSYTLGRPQHF.

The rearrangement uses TRBV9 and TRBJ1-2; no clear D gene. V lost 4 bases and J 2 bases, leaving 12 bases between the germline ends. The CDR3 runs to 14 residues. Germline-derived CDR1 and CDR2 are SGDLS and YYNGEE. CDR3 bases: TGTGCCAGCAGCACTAACCCAAGGAACTATGGCTACACCTTC. Translated, it gives CASSTNPRNYGYTF.

The chain joins TRBV7-2 to TRBJ1-1; no reliable D call. Per germline, CDR1 SGHTA and CDR2 FQGNSA. The CDR3 consists of 17 residues. Trimming took off 5 bases at V and 4 bases at J, with 23 bases between the two ends. The CDR3 loop reads CASSQNTLPGGSTEAFF. The CDR3 DNA is TGTGCCAGCAGCCAAAATACGCTCCCCGGCGGGAGCACTGAAGCTTTCTTT.

The chain joins TRBV5-4 to TRBJ1-3; 7 nucleotides line up with TRBD1. This CDR3 spans 14 amino acids. V shed 0 bases and J 5 bases; nucleotides not matched to a gene: 2. Germline V CDR1 and CDR2: SGHNT, YYREEE (reference sequence). The CDR3 here is CASSLAGGRNTIYF. In DNA, the CDR3 is TGTGCCAGCAGCTTGGCAGGGGGGAGAAACACCATATATTTT. Filled out from reference TRBV5-4 and TRBJ1-3, the complete variable domain reads ETGVTQSPTHLIKTRGQQVTLRCSSQSGHNTVSWYQQALGQGPQFIFQYYREEENGRGNFPPRFSGLQFPNYSSELNVNALELDDSALYLCASSLAGGRNTIYFGEGSWLTVV.

The CDR3 DNA reads TGTGCCAGCAGCCGACCTCTAGTCTACGAGCAGTACTTC. Its translation: CASSRPLVYEQYF. This chain joins TRBV2 and TRBJ2-7, with no clear D. CDR1 SNHLY and CDR2 FYNNEI come from the germline V gene. With 6 bases removed from V and 3 bases from J, the gap between germline ends came to 12 bases. The CDR3 is 13 residues long.

This clone was observed a few times. The chain couples TRBV6-5 to TRBJ1-3, with TRBD1 matching 8 bases. The CDR3 runs to 15 residues. The V segment lost 4 bases and the J segment 4 bases; nucleotides outside the gene matches: 6. Germline V gene sequence: CDR1 MNHEY, CDR2 SVGAGI. CDR3 region: CASSSTGGRGNTIYF. CDR3 DNA: TGTGCCAGCAGTTCAACAGGGGGAAGGGGAAACACCATATATTTT.

The chain combines TRBV5-1 with TRBJ1-3, with 9 bases lining up with TRBD1. CDR3 length: 16 amino acids. The germline CDR1 and CDR2 sequences are SGHRS and YFSETQ. V shed 0 bases and J 5 bases; nucleotides not matched to a gene: 6. CDR3: CASSLEGTGLRNTIYF. As DNA, the CDR3 is TGCGCCAGCAGCTTGGAAGGGACAGGGCTTAGAAACACCATATATTTT.

The chain is built from TRBV9 and TRBJ2-7; the match to TRBD1 covers 9 bases. With V trimmed by 2 bases and J by 3 bases, 6 bases remained unmatched. The CDR3 loop spans 15 amino acids. CDR1 is SGDLS and CDR2 is YYNGEE in the germline V gene. The CDR3 bases are TGTGCCAGCAGCGTTACAGGGGGCGTCGGCTACGAGCAGTACTTC. Its translation is CASSVTGGVGYEQYF.

The chain links TRBV5-4 to TRBJ1-4; D remains unclear. Germline lookup yields CDR1 SGHNT and CDR2 YYREEE (reference sequence). The V end lost 3 bases, the J end lost 8 bases, and 14 bases lay between the germline ends. The CDR3 extends over 14 amino acids. DNA for the CDR3: TGTGCCAGCAGCTCGGACTCGGAGGACGAAAAACTGTTTTTT. Its translation is CASSSDSEDEKLFF.

The chain uses TRBV4-1 and TRBJ2-1; TRBD2 matches at 14 bases. V gave up 6 bases and J gave up 6 bases; unmatched junction bases: 10. Germline V gene sequence: CDR1 MGHRA, CDR2 YSYEKL. There are 17 residues in the CDR3. CDR3 residues: CASRAGGLAGDTNEQFF. The CDR3 coding sequence is TGCGCCAGCAGGGCAGGGGGACTAGCGGGGGATACCAATGAGCAGTTCTTC.

A few counts support this clone. The rearrangement links TRBV2 to TRBJ2-5; D is possibly TRBD2 (8 bases). CDR1 SNHLY and CDR2 FYNNEI come from the germline V gene. The CDR3 covers 17 residues. Trimming cost V 7 bases and J 3 bases, with 24 bases left between them. The CDR3 loop reads CASTPGGRTGVEETQYF. The CDR3 nucleotides read TGTGCCAGCACCCCGGGGGGGAGAACAGGGGTTGAAGAGACCCAGTACTTC.

This clone was seen a few times. V usage is TRBV6-5 and J usage is TRBJ1-3; possible D gene TRBD1, 5 bases. CDR1 and CDR2 (germline): MNHEY, SVGAGI. V was pared by 0 bases and J by 7 bases, with 16 bases between. CDR3 size: 16 residues. CDR3 nucleotides: TGTGCCAGCAGTTACTCGGGGGGAATAGGTTCGAACACCATATATTTT. Translating gives CASSYSGGIGSNTIYF.

As concerns this clone: Here the CDR3 omits its conserved ending phenylalanine or tryptophan, so a read error is the likely source. This chain uses TRBV6-5 with TRBJ1-1, with a weak D call TRBD1 (6 bases). V was cut by 5 bases and J by 11 bases, with 15 bases left in between. Germline values: CDR1 MNHEY, CDR2 SVGAGI. The CDR3 covers 12 residues. This CDR3 reads CASSKGHGEAFL. CDR3 DNA: TGTGCCAGCAGTAAGGGACACGGCGAGGCTTTCCTT.

The chain combines TRBV7-7 with TRBJ2-1, with D possibly matching TRBD1 (5 bases). This CDR3 is built from 15 residues. The ends were cut back, 1 base at V and 7 bases at J, with 14 bases in the middle. Germline-derived CDR1 and CDR2 are SSHAT and FNYEAQ (reference sequence). This CDR3 is CASSLEWGSGNEQFF. The CDR3 region has the DNA TGTGCCAGCAGCTTAGAGTGGGGCTCCGGAAATGAGCAGTTCTTC.

The CDR3 region is CASASGGANYGYTF. The CDR3 DNA follows: TGTGCCAGTGCCTCCGGGGGAGCTAACTATGGCTACACCTTC. This rearrangement joins TRBV19 to TRBJ1-2; D is possibly TRBD1 (5 bases). Germline lookup yields CDR1 LNHDA and CDR2 SQIVND (reference sequence). Trimming removed 8 bases from V and 0 bases from J, with 13 bases in between. The CDR3 length is 14 residues.

The gene calls are TRBV4-1 and TRBJ2-5; the match to TRBD1 covers 7 bases. Germline CDR1 reads MGHRA; CDR2 reads YSYEKL. The CDR3 is made up of 15 amino acids. V was pared by 1 base and J by 5 bases, with 7 bases of the junction left unmatched. CDR3 sequence: CASSQATGSRETQYF. The DNA of the CDR3 is TGCGCCAGCAGCCAAGCGACAGGGTCTAGGGAGACCCAGTACTTC.